The subject of this entry is one T cell receptor (beta chain). This CDR3 region has 15 residues. V was pared by 6 bases and J by 4 bases, with 19 bases between. CDR1 MNHEY and CDR2 SMNVEV come from the germline V gene (reference sequence). The data originate from a study of T cell changes during pregnancy in multiple sclerosis. Sequencing was performed with immunoSEQ multiplex PCR; in TCRdb, only in-frame clones are kept and a portion is missing. This table has approximately 120,000 clones, roughly 95% appearing once. The TCR originated in a female donor with multiple sclerosis, enrolled in a pregnancy study. The specimen comprised peripheral blood, sampled after pregnancy. V is TRBV27 and J is TRBJ2-7; tentative D call: TRBD1 (6 bases). The CDR3 DNA reads TGTGCCAGCAGGCCCGGCGACAGGCCCCCATACGAGCAGTACTTC. This encodes CASRPGDRPPYEQYF.